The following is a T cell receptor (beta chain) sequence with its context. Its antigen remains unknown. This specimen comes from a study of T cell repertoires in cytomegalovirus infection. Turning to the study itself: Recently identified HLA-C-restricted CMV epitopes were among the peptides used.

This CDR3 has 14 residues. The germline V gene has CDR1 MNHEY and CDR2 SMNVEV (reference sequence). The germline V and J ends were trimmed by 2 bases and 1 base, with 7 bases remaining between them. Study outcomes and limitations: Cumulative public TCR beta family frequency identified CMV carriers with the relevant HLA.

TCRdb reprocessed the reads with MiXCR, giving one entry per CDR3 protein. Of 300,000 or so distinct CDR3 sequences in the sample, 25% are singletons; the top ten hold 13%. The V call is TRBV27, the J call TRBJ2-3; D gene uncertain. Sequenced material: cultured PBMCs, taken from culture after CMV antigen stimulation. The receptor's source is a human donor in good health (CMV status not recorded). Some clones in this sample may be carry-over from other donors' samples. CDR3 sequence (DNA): TGTGCCAGCAGTTTAGAGATTGGCACAGATACGCAGTATTTT. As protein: CASSLEIGTDTQYF.